The clone carrying this TCR beta chain was recorded a few times. Antigen: not known. Clones were sequenced by immunoSEQ multiplex PCR, and TCRdb holds only the in-frame ones, with some missing. The sample shows 100,000 to 130,000 clones, roughly 85% of them seen only once. The data stem from a study of T cell responses to AZD1222 COVID-19 vaccine. General study results and limits: It should be noted that donors were predominantly white British and more often female, and clonal diversity was possibly underestimated. After two AZD1222 doses, spike-specific TCR breadth and depth rose versus day 0.

This TCR was recovered from an adult who received the AZD1222 COVID-19 vaccine. The source was peripheral blood, collected 28 days after the second AZD1222 dose.

CDR3 in amino acids: CASSLGGGNEQYF. For the CDR3, the DNA is TGTGCCAGCAGCTTGGGAGGGGGTAACGAGCAGTACTTC. The rearrangement links TRBV7-9 to TRBJ2-7, with D maybe TRBD2 (7 bases). The CDR3 extends over 13 amino acids. Germline values: CDR1 SEHNR, CDR2 FQNEAQ (reference sequence). Trimming removed 3 bases from V and 5 bases from J, with 11 bases in between.